This T cell receptor (beta chain) was sequenced for a study of shared clonotypes between healthy human individuals (dated by TCRdb to 2020 to 2022). A note on the overall study: The cohort comprised a couple of women and three men aged 18 to 49 years. For each donor, three plates each were used for CD4 naive and CD4 memory, two plates were used for CD8 naive, and one plate was used for CD8 memory. To estimate repertoire size and how much clonotypes are shared between individuals, the study performed deep sequencing of blood TCR repertoires from roughly five healthy adults. To increase sequencing depth and limit assay-specific biases, different laboratories used diverse techniques to prepare libraries and sequence TCR repertoires. Per donor, leukapheresis produced somewhere between about 0.8 and 9 billion PBMCs. What the authors observed across the whole study: Even with the large sequencing depth, rarefaction of the sorted-subset datasets indicated that sequencing was incomplete. Naive subsets generally had larger estimated clonotype richness than memory subsets. Sampling was limited to blood, and TCR repertoires in tissue likely differ from TCR repertoires in blood. Because the study included a small number of donors, the genetic and exposure-history diversity represented was limited. Sharing across a handful of donors was observed for around 5% of naive CD4, 3.5% of naive CD8, 2% to 2.5% of memory CD4, and roughly 0.43% of memory CD8 clonotypes. Higher generation probabilities were observed for clonotypes shared by all four sorted-subset donors than for non-shared clonotypes. Pairwise subsampling led to the expectation that sequencing depth would affect the degree of clonotype sharing among donors.

The donors were healthy, HIV-negative adults who had no recently reported acute infections or vaccinations. Every donor was a Caucasian adult living in Nashville, Tennessee, USA. Magnetic negative selection was used to enrich CD4+ T cells, after which naive cells were positively selected on CD45RA and the negative fraction became the memory subset. Blood was obtained by leukapheresis, after which PBMCs were separated by Ficoll-Histopaque density gradient centrifugation and cryopreserved in liquid nitrogen vapor phase. Purity and quantity of every magnetically sorted T cell population were checked by analytical flow cytometry. From each sorted fraction, genomic DNA was isolated and quantified by UV absorbance on a Nanodrop 2000c. Using the deep immunoSEQ assay, TCR CDR3 regions were amplified from genomic DNA by multiplex PCR. Extracted genomic DNA from each cell subset was distributed evenly across all wells of several immunoSEQ 96-well plates, and each plate was treated as a replicate. Each replicate PCR for sorted subsets received about 220 ng genomic DNA, equal to about 30,000 T cell genomes. Purified libraries were measured with a Qubit 3.0 fluorometer, size-checked on a Bioanalyzer 2100, and measured again with the KAPA Library Quantification kit. Every immunoSEQ 96-well plate was sequenced on a separate single-read 150-cycle Illumina NextSeq 550 flow cell. As for how the authors treated the data: Because the immunoSEQ output included only junctional sequences and no quality scores, the filtering could not be the same as the filtering used for full-length reads. To assign V/J genes and CDR3, sequences were annotated against IMGT germline references using PyIR, a Python wrapper for IgBLAST v1.9. Any read was removed if the V/J assignment was weak (E-value above 1e-6), the CDR3 was missing, or the read contained stop codons, out-of-frame junctions, or ambiguous translated residues. V3J clonotypes were defined as sequences sharing the same inferred V gene, J gene, and CDR3 amino acid sequence. Percentage overlap between repertoires was computed as shared unique clonotypes divided by the size of the smaller repertoire. Richness of each repertoire was evaluated using RTK rarefaction, the Chao1 estimator, and Recon v2.1 estimates of unobserved clonotypes. OLGA was used to compute generation probabilities for all TCRbeta clonotypes that the gDNA method yielded from a handful of donors. TCRdb provides this immuneACCESS table in a form limited to in-frame rearrangements. Some clones are lacking; in checked studies, under half of them reflect an unresolved V gene, and why the rest are absent is not known. That table is the source of V, J and clone size, and D and trimming were worked out from the DNA. The sample table holds about 2.4 million clones, of which more than 85% were seen once. Approximately 0.35% of the sample lies in the top ten.

Concerning this clone itself: Its recognized antigen is unknown. No clone much larger than this one lies a single base away; base qualities are absent.

The sequence was obtained from a man aged 18 to 30 in good health. Some clones in this sample may be carry-over from other donors' samples. Input material: naive CD4+ T cells from PBMCs. The cell subset or site label on this specimen signifies: CD45RA+ positively selected.

CDR3 protein: CASIKIRSTQETQYF. The nucleotides read TGTGCCAGCATCAAAATCAGGTCCACCCAAGAGACCCAGTACTTC. Recombination connected TRBV7-8 to TRBJ2-5; the D segment cannot be called with confidence. V is clipped by 7 bases and J by 1 base, and the sequence between their germline boundaries is 16 bases long. From its cysteine to its phenylalanine, the CDR3 spans 15 amino acids. CDR3 DNA is the only sequence kept; it has 45 bases, read in frame from the first base. Taken from the germline V gene, the CDR1 and CDR2 loops are SGHVS and FQNEAQ. The reference TRBV7-8 and TRBJ2-5 proteins fill in what lies around the CDR3, so the full variable domain reads GAGVSQSPRYKVAKRGQDVALRCDPISGHVSLFWYQQALGQGPEFLTYFQNEAQLDKSGLPSDRFFAERPEGSVSTLKIQRTQQEDSAVYLCASIKIRSTQETQYFGPGTRLLVL.